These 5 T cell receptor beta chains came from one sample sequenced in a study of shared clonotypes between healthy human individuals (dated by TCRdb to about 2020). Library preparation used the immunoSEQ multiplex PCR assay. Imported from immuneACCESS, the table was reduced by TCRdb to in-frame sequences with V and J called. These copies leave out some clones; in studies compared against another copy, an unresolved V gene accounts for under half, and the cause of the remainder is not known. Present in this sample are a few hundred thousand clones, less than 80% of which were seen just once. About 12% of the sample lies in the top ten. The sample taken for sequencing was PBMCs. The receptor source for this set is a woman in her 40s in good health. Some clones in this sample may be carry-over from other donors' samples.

The CDR3 here is CSVGRGPGTGELFF. The CDR3 nucleotides read TGCAGCGTGGGCAGGGGGCCGGGGACCGGGGAGCTGTTTTTT. The chain is built from TRBV29-1 and TRBJ2-2, with TRBD1 identical over 8 bases. CDR1 SQVTM and CDR2 ANQGSEA come from the germline V gene. This CDR3 contains 14 residues. V dropped 6 bases and J dropped 5; count of bases not matched to a gene: 8.

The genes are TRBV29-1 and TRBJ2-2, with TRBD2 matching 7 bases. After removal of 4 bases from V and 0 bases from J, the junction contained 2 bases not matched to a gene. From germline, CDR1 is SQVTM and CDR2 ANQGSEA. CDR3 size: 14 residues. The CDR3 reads CSVAGGSNTGELFF. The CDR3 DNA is TGCAGCGTTGCCGGGGGGTCGAACACCGGGGAGCTGTTTTTT.

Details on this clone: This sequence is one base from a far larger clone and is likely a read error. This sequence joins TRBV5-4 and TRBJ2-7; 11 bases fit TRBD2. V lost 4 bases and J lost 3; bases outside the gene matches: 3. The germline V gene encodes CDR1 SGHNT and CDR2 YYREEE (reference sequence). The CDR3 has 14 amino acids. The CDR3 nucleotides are TGTGCCAGCAGCGGGGGGACTAGCGGCTACGAGCAGTACTTC. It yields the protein CASSGGTSGYEQYF. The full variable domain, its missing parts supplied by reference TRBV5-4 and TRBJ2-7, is ETGVTQSPTHLIKTRGQQVTLRCSSQSGHNTVSWYQQALGQGPQFIFQYYREEENGRGNFPPRFSGLQFPNYSSELNVNALELDDSALYLCASSGGTSGYEQYFGPGTRLTVT.

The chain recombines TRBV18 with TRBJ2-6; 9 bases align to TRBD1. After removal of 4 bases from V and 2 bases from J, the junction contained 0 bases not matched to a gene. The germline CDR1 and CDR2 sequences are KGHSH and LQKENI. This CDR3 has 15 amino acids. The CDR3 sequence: CASSRQGAGANVLTF. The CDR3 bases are TGTGCCAGCTCACGACAGGGGGCTGGGGCCAACGTCCTGACTTTC.

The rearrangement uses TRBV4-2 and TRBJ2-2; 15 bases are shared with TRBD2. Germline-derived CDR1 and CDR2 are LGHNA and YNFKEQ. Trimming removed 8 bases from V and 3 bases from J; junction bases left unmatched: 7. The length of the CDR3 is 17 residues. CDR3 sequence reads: CASEGGTSGRHTGELFF. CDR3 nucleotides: TGTGCCAGCGAGGGTGGGACTAGCGGGAGGCACACCGGGGAGCTGTTTTTT.